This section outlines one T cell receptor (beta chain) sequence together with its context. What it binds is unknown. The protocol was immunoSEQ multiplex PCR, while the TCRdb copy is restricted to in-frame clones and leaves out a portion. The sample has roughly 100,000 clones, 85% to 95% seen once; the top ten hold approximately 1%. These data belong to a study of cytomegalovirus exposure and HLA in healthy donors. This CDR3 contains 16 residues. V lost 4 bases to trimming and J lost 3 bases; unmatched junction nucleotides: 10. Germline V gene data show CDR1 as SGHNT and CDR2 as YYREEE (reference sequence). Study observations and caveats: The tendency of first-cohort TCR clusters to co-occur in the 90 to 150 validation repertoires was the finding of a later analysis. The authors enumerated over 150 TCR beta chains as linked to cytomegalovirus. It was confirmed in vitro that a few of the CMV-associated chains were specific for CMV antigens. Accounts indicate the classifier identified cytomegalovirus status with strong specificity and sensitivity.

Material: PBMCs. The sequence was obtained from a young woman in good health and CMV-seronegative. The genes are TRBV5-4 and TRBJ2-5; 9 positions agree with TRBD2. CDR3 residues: CASSPSRASGEETQYF. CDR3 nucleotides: TGTGCCAGCAGCCCAAGCCGGGCTAGCGGGGAAGAGACCCAGTACTTC.